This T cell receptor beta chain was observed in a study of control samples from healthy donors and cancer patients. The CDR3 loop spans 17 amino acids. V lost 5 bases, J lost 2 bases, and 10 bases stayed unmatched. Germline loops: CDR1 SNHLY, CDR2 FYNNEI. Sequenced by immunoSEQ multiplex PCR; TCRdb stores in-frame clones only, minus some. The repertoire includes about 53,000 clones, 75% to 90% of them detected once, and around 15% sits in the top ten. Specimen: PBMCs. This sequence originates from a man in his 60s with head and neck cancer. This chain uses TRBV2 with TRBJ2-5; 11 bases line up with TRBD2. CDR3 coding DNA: TGTGCCAGCAGTACAGGTCGTACTAGCGGGGGACAAGAGACCCAGTACTTC. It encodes CASSTGRTSGGQETQYF.